This T cell receptor beta chain was profiled in a study of T cell responses to AZD1222 COVID-19 vaccine (dated by TCRdb to the early 2020s). Notes on the research overall: TCR sequencing covered approximately 230 trial participants: 207 given two doses of AZD1222 and approximately 26 given two doses of MenACWY control vaccine. Trial participants were enrolled by age into subgroups of 18-55, 56-69 and 70-plus years, and about 150, 27 and 61 TCR-sequenced participants, respectively, were included in these subgroups.

Concerning this clone itself: Its recognized antigen is unknown. Nothing much larger sits one base from this clone, and base qualities are not available.

The CDR3 regions of human TCRbeta chains were subjected to immunosequencing. On the authors' methods: Repertoire TCRs were matched against a reference library of SARS-CoV-2-specific TCRs generated with the MIRA antigen-specificity platform. Breadth was defined as the fraction of unique TCRs that were SARS-CoV-2-associated, and depth was defined as the fraction of total T cells that were SARS-CoV-2-associated. Using the MIRA data, each spike-specific TCR was assigned both to the spike region to which the TCR was reactive and to a CD4 or CD8 class. Log10-transformed breadth and depth values were compared by one-way ANOVA with Sidak's multiple comparisons tests. This immuneACCESS table, as held by TCRdb, lists in-frame sequences with V and J called but not all clones. Of the missing ones, under half trace to an unresolved V gene in checked studies; the others have no known cause. Clone size and V and J calls were adopted from that table, with D and trimming inferred from the DNA. This sample comprises some 130,000 clones, 65% to 90% of them detected only once. The ten largest clonotypes hold more than 7.5% of the sample.

Reading from cysteine to phenylalanine, the CDR3 counts 18 amino acids. The sequence is cut down to CDR3 DNA, 54 bases in frame from base 1. V is clipped by 4 bases and J by 1 base, and the sequence between their germline boundaries is 21 bases long. The germline V gene provides CDR1 KGHDR and CDR2 SFDVKD. The intended sense of this specimen's time point label: about 28 days (+/-7) after the second vaccine dose. The treatment or condition label, read with the paper, signifies: meningococcal conjugate vaccine given as trial control. The vaccinee samples were drawn from two UK trials, COV001 and COV002, one of which was a single-blind randomized controlled phase 2/3 trial testing AZD1222 (ChAdOx1 nCoV-19) in healthy adults. For TCRbeta chain sequencing, PBMC samples from trial participants were taken at day 0 and at day 28 after the second dose. Broader findings and caveats from the paper: Nearly half of unique spike-specific TCRs reportedly recognized epitopes outside regions mutated in the B.1.351 and B.1.1.7 variants. Conclusions about previously exposed vaccinees are limited, since just six AZD1222 recipients were seropositive for SARS-CoV-2 at baseline. CD4 TCRs associated with the vaccine covered the entire spike protein, and the dominant responses were in regions 160-218 and 743-854. Because no samples from the day 14 peak response were available, repertoires could be characterized only after the peak T cell response. Participants were mostly white British, with more females than males. The authors suggested clonal diversity may have been underestimated. The 56-69-year group was small, and its depth increase did not reach significance, likely because of low power. Spike-specific TCR breadth and depth rose significantly after two AZD1222 doses compared with day 0 and with MenACWY recipients.

The material sequenced was peripheral blood, taken 28 days after the second dose of the MenACWY control vaccine. The receptor's source is an adult who received the MenACWY meningococcal vaccine as a control. The rearrangement combines TRBV24-1 with TRBJ1-2; D gene: possibly TRBD1, on 6 matching bases. DNA sequence: TGTGCCACCAGTGACGCGAGGCCCCTTAAAGGGGGTAACTATGGCTACACCTTC. It codes for CATSDARPLKGGNYGYTF.